This T cell receptor beta chain was sequenced for a study of T-cell reconstitution after alpha-beta-depleted transplantation in children. General study points: One year post-transplant, T-cell counts and diversity were largely derived from T cells produced anew. TCRbeta diversity was high at day 60 in some patients (a result of surviving recipient T cells and thymic progenitors). Two months or so post-transplant, alpha-beta T cells reportedly derived from several hundred expanded graft clones.

Unique molecular identifiers were used to barcode this TCRbeta library. MiXCR was run by TCRdb on the PCR reads, yielding one entry per CDR3 protein. The sample has 250,000 to 300,000 distinct CDR3 sequences; about 7.3% are singletons. This clonotype was seen a few times. Antigen specificity is unknown. Germline loops: CDR1 SGHAT, CDR2 FQNNGV. V was clipped by 5 bases and J by 8 bases, with 22 bases between them. The CDR3 loop spans 16 amino acids. The rearrangement uses TRBV11-2 and TRBJ2-1; the D is unclear. The TCR originated in a female patient aged 2-10 years who had a stem cell transplant for Fanconi anemia, so the T cells may come from the graft donor. Sequenced here: peripheral blood, sampled 360 days after TCRalphabeta/CD19-depleted stem cell transplant. The CDR3 DNA reads as TGTGCCAGCAGCCAGTCGACCTACGACAATTTTCATGAGCAGTTCTTC. Protein: CASSQSTYDNFHEQFF.